Listed here is a single TCR beta chain. The sample belongs to a study of blood T cell repertoires in COVID-19. Study-level information: The origin of the acute and convalescent COVID-19 samples was the United States, Italy and Spain.

Germline-derived CDR1 and CDR2 are MNHEY and SMNVEV (reference sequence). Germline trimming cut 5 bases from V and 1 base from J; bases unmatched to any gene: 10. The CDR3 loop spans 18 amino acids. Per the authors' pipeline: Amplification from reference gene primers served as the basis for estimated nucleated cell counts. Assay used: immunoSEQ multiplex PCR; TCRdb lists only in-frame clones, some missing. V and J calls and clone size follow that table, whereas D and trimming were derived from the DNA. Counted here are roughly 260,000 clones, about 85% occurring once; the ten biggest clones make up 4%.

The specimen sequenced was peripheral blood. The sequence was collected from a man in his 60s who had recovered from COVID-19. J is TRBJ2-3 and V is TRBV27; TRBD2 aligns across 12 bases. The CDR3 nucleotides read TGTGCCAGCAGTGCCTCTAGCGGGGGGGAGGCCGGCACAGATACGCAGTATTTT. The encoded protein is CASSASSGGEAGTDTQYF.